The 28 T cell receptor beta chains presented below share a single source sample, sequenced in a study of CD8 T cells in Susac syndrome. cDNA came from about 0.5 to 1 ug RNA primed by random hexamers. TCRdb redid the calling of the immunoSEQ multiplex PCR reads with MiXCR, one entry per CDR3 protein. The repertoire holds about 210,000 distinct CDR3 sequences, with about 94% as singletons. Specimen: CD4+ T cells from PBMCs. Every receptor here comes from a human donor with Susac syndrome.

This chain uses TRBV15 with TRBJ1-1; D not resolved. V was trimmed by 5 bases and J by 10 bases, leaving 11 bases between them. Germline V lookup: CDR1 LNHNV, CDR2 YYDKDF (reference sequence). The CDR3 has 11 residues. CDR3 sequence: CATSLRDAAFF. The CDR3 coding sequence is TGTGCCACCAGCTTAAGGGATGCAGCTTTCTTT.

This clonotype was counted a single time. The V gene is TRBV6-2 or TRBV6-3, the J gene TRBJ2-1; D not resolved. The length of the CDR3 is 17 residues. V was shortened by 5 bases and J by 2 bases, with 19 bases between the two germline ends. CDR1 and CDR2 (germline): MNHEY, SVGEGT. The CDR3 loop is CASSPFEARIPYNEQFF. The CDR3, as DNA: TGTGCCAGCAGTCCCTTCGAGGCACGGATCCCCTACAATGAGCAGTTCTTC.

V and J are TRBV6-5 and TRBJ2-1; 8 bases are a match to TRBD1. CDR3 size: 16 residues. V shed 2 bases and J 6 bases; nucleotides not matched to a gene: 9. CDR1 is MNHEY and CDR2 is SVGAGI in the germline V gene. CDR3 nucleotides: TGTGCCAGCAGTTACACCGGGACAGGCCGCCCCAATGAGCAGTTCTTC. It is translated as CASSYTGTGRPNEQFF.

The rearrangement uses TRBV12-3 or TRBV12-4 and TRBJ1-6; D might be TRBD1 (6 bases). V was shortened by 10 bases and J by 2 bases, with 21 bases between the two germline ends. The length of the CDR3 is 17 residues. The CDR3 region has the DNA TGTGCCACGTCCGGGGGGCCGTCGTCCCCCTATAATTCACCCCTCCACTTT. Translated, it gives CATSGGPSSPYNSPLHF.

This chain joins TRBV7-2 and TRBJ1-2; D possibly corresponds to TRBD1 (6 bases). Trimming cost V 4 bases and J 6 bases, with 21 bases left between them. Germline V lookup: CDR1 SGHTA, CDR2 FQGNSA. This CDR3 is 16 amino acids long. CDR3 protein: CASSSPFRGGGHGYTF. DNA of the CDR3: TGTGCCAGCAGCTCCCCTTTTAGGGGGGGCGGCCATGGCTACACCTTC.

The rearrangement joins TRBV7-2 to TRBJ2-5; 10 nucleotides line up with TRBD1. After removal of 5 bases from V and 6 bases from J, the junction contained 9 bases not matched to a gene. CDR3 length: 15 amino acids. In germline, CDR1 is SGHTA, CDR2 FQGNSA. CDR3 sequence (DNA): TGTGCCAGCAGCCCTCCGGGACAGGGGTCACAGACCCAGTACTTC. It codes for CASSPPGQGSQTQYF.

A single count supports this clonotype. The CDR3 bases are TGTGCCTGGAGCCCCGATAAAGGGGGAATGGAGACCCAGTACTTC. Amino acid sequence: CAWSPDKGGMETQYF. The rearrangement uses TRBV30 and TRBJ2-5, with D maybe TRBD1 (6 bases). Germline assignment: CDR1 GTSNPN and CDR2 SVGIG (reference sequence). The CDR3 is made up of 15 amino acids. V lost 3 bases, J lost 5 bases, and 19 bases lay in between.

This chain joins TRBV6-1 and TRBJ1-2; D not resolved. CDR1 and CDR2 from the germline V gene are MNHNS and SASEGT. Trimming took 6 bases from V and 5 from J, leaving 19 bases between them. The CDR3 length is 15 residues. This CDR3 reads CASSLNLAGPYGYTF. The CDR3 nucleotides read TGTGCCAGCAGCCTCAATTTAGCCGGTCCATATGGCTACACCTTC.

The chain joins TRBV6-2 or TRBV6-3 to TRBJ1-1, with TRBD1 as a possible D gene (5 bases). The CDR3 is 13 amino acids. Per the germline V gene, CDR1 is MNHEY and CDR2 is SVGEGT. The V end was cut by 4 bases, the J end by 1 base, with 7 bases between. CDR3 bases: TGTGCCAGCAGTTGGGACGGGAACACTGAAGCTTTCTTT. It translates to CASSWDGNTEAFF.

V is TRBV5-6 and J is TRBJ1-2; D gene uncertain. Trimming stripped 4 bases from V and 6 bases from J, with 16 bases between. CDR3 length: 14 residues. Germline loops: CDR1 SGHDT, CDR2 YYEEEE. The CDR3, as DNA: TGTGCCAGCAGCGGTGGGTTCCGGGCAGATGGCTACACCTTC. This translates into CASSGGFRADGYTF. Filled out from reference TRBV5-6 and TRBJ1-2, the complete variable domain reads DAGVTQSPTHLIKTRGQQVTLRCSPKSGHDTVSWYQQALGQGPQFIFQYYEEEERQRGNFPDRFSGHQFPNYSSELNVNALLLGDSALYLCASSGGFRADGYTFGSGTRLTVV.

The genes are TRBV20-1 and TRBJ2-3; D gene ambiguous. V was shortened by 6 bases and J by 3 bases, with 13 bases between the two germline ends. The germline gives CDR1 DFQATT, CDR2 SNEGSKA (reference sequence). This CDR3 spans 13 amino acids. CDR3 bases: TGCAGTGCCCCGATACTTAGAACAGATACGCAGTATTTT. Translating it yields CSAPILRTDTQYF.

This clonotype has only a few counts. The chain uses TRBV5-4 and TRBJ2-7, with 12 nucleotides matching TRBD2. CDR3 length equals 13 residues. The trim removed 1 base at V and 12 bases at J, leaving 5 bases unmatched. Germline CDR1 reads SGHNT; CDR2 reads YYREEE (reference sequence). The CDR3: CASSLWTSGVPYF. For the CDR3, the DNA is TGTGCCAGCAGCTTGTGGACTAGCGGGGTTCCGTACTTC.

The chain recombines TRBV28 with TRBJ1-5, with D possibly matching TRBD1 (5 bases). The CDR3 loop spans 13 amino acids. Per the germline V gene, CDR1 is MDHEN and CDR2 is SYDVKM. V lost 8 bases and J lost 6, with 14 bases in between. CDR3 DNA sequence: TGTGCCAGCCTCGGAGGGGCGCGTCAGCCCCAGCATTTT. Translation: CASLGGARQPQHF.

The CDR3 region is CSAQIQQGRHSPLHF. CDR3 nucleotide sequence: TGCAGTGCTCAAATACAACAGGGACGGCATTCACCCCTCCACTTT. The chain is built from TRBV20-1 and TRBJ1-6; tentative D call: TRBD1 (6 bases). V lost 5 bases and J 8 bases, leaving 19 bases between the germline ends. The CDR3 is made up of 15 amino acids. CDR1 is DFQATT, CDR2 SNEGSKA, per germline (reference sequence).

This clonotype was seen more than once but under ten times. The CDR3 loop reads CASRRGNTGKPINYGYTF. The CDR3 DNA is TGCGCCAGCAGACGAGGGAATACAGGGAAACCGATAAACTATGGCTACACCTTC. The chain is built from TRBV5-1 and TRBJ1-2; possible D gene TRBD1, 6 bases. Trimming left V 5 bases short and J 2 bases short, with 25 bases between. Germline V CDR1 and CDR2: SGHRS, YFSETQ. The CDR3 runs to 18 residues.

V is TRBV10-3 and J is TRBJ2-1; 9 nucleotides match TRBD2. Per the germline V gene, CDR1 is ENHRY and CDR2 is SYGVKD. Trimming removed 0 bases from V and 6 bases from J; junction bases left unmatched: 3. The CDR3 has 15 residues. The CDR3 protein is CAISESRGGANEQFF. CDR3 nucleotide sequence: TGTGCCATCAGTGAGTCACGCGGGGGGGCCAATGAGCAGTTCTTC.

V usage is TRBV20-1 and J usage is TRBJ2-5; 7 bases fit TRBD2. There are 14 residues in the CDR3. Germline CDR1 reads DFQATT; CDR2 reads SNEGSKA (reference sequence). The J segment lost 3 bases and the V segment lost 3 bases, leaving 7 bases of the junction unmatched. This CDR3 reads CSARARGDEETQYF. In DNA form, the CDR3 reads TGCAGTGCTAGGGCCCGGGGGGACGAAGAGACCCAGTACTTC.

V usage is TRBV25-1 and J usage is TRBJ2-2; 8 bases fit TRBD2. The length of the CDR3 is 15 residues. The germline V gene has CDR1 MGHDK and CDR2 SYGVNS. The ends lost 3 bases at V and 6 bases at J; junction bases unmatched: 6. CDR3 protein: CASSESRGDSGELFF. CDR3 DNA sequence: TGTGCCAGCAGTGAGTCGCGGGGGGACTCCGGGGAGCTGTTTTTT.

This clonotype was seen just once. This chain uses TRBV11-2 with TRBJ2-3; D is unresolved. Trimming stripped 3 bases from V and 7 bases from J, with 8 bases between. This CDR3 is built from 12 residues. CDR1 and CDR2 from the germline V gene are SGHAT and FQNNGV. This CDR3 is CASSLERNTQYF. CDR3 nucleotide sequence: TGTGCCAGCAGCTTGGAGAGGAATACGCAGTATTTT.

V gene TRBV20-1 combines with J gene TRBJ1-1, with D unclear. The CDR3 covers 12 residues. The germline V gene encodes CDR1 DFQATT and CDR2 SNEGSKA (reference sequence). The V end was cut by 3 bases, the J end by 1 base, with 6 bases between. CDR3 region: CSARQPNTEAFF. DNA of the CDR3: TGCAGTGCTAGGCAGCCGAACACTGAAGCTTTCTTT.

This sequence joins TRBV30 and TRBJ1-1, with D unresolved. V dropped 1 base and J dropped 1 base, with 7 bases sitting between them. From germline, CDR1 is GTSNPN and CDR2 SVGIG (reference sequence). The CDR3 is 13 amino acids. CDR3 bases: TGTGCCTGGAGTGGGGATCCGAACACTGAAGCTTTCTTT. This codes for CAWSGDPNTEAFF.

The V call is TRBV4-3, the J call TRBJ1-6; TRBD1 is a possible D gene (6 bases). Germline loops: CDR1 LGHNA, CDR2 YSLEER. V dropped 3 bases and J dropped 0 bases, with 12 bases sitting between them. The CDR3 spans 17 residues. The DNA of the CDR3 is TGCGCCAGCAGCCAGGCACAGGGAAGCTCCTATAATTCACCCCTCCACTTT. Translating it yields CASSQAQGSSYNSPLHF.

V usage is TRBV9 and J usage is TRBJ2-3; tentative D call: TRBD2 (5 bases). The CDR3 is 14 amino acids. V was shortened by 0 bases and J by 5 bases, with 10 bases between the two germline ends. Germline assignment: CDR1 SGDLS and CDR2 YYNGEE. CDR3 protein: CASSVGPSGDTQYF. The DNA of the CDR3 is TGTGCCAGCAGCGTAGGCCCCAGCGGAGATACGCAGTATTTT.

The chain employs TRBV3-1 and TRBJ2-2; D gene ambiguous. V lost 0 bases, J lost 4 bases, and 6 bases lay in between. Germline CDR1 is LGHDT and CDR2 is YNNKEL (reference sequence). The length of the CDR3 is 14 residues. CDR3 nucleotide sequence: TGTGCCAGCAGCCAAGAAGCAGCCACCGGGGAGCTGTTTTTT. This sequence encodes CASSQEAATGELFF.

The CDR3 DNA sequence: TGTGCCAGCAGTTCCCAGCTCTCTGGGGCCAACGTCCTGACTTTC. It specifies CASSSQLSGANVLTF. This chain joins TRBV28 and TRBJ2-6; D not certain. Trimming left V 4 bases short and J 0 bases short, with 7 bases between. This CDR3 contains 15 residues. Germline assignment: CDR1 MDHEN and CDR2 SYDVKM.

The chain links TRBV12-3 or TRBV12-4 to TRBJ1-5, with D hard to call. The CDR3 sequence is 13 residues long. V was shortened by 5 bases and J by 7 bases, with 12 bases between the two germline ends. The CDR3 DNA sequence: TGTGCCAGCAGTCCAAGTCTACCCCAGCCCCAGCATTTT. This translates into CASSPSLPQPQHF.

This clonotype was seen more than once but under ten times. The CDR3, as DNA: TGCAGCGGGGAGAGCGACAGCTACAATGAGCAGTTCTTC. This gives the protein CSGESDSYNEQFF. The rearrangement links TRBV29-1 to TRBJ2-1; possibly TRBD1 or TRBD2 for D (5 bases each). V lost 7 bases to trimming and J lost 3 bases, with 13 bases between them. Germline V CDR1 and CDR2: SQVTM, ANQGSEA. The CDR3 is made up of 13 amino acids.

The chain is built from TRBV20-1 and TRBJ2-7; D gene unclear. The CDR3 runs to 12 residues. With 3 bases removed from V and 1 base from J, the gap between germline ends came to 7 bases. Germline V gene lookup returns CDR1 DFQATT and CDR2 SNEGSKA (reference sequence). CDR3 nucleotide sequence: TGCAGTGCTAGGGCAGGATCCTACGAGCAGTACTTC. Its protein product is CSARAGSYEQYF.